This TCR beta chain was sequenced in a study of blood T cell repertoires in COVID-19 (dated by TCRdb to the early 2020s). Study-level background: Samples from collaborators originated in the United States, Italy and Spain and spanned both the acute and convalescent phases of COVID-19. Where HLA class I and class II types were available, the types were taken from metadata supplied by the sample provider, not from assay-based typing. Sample metadata almost always included a de-identified subject ID, COVID-19 status, age in years and sex. Deeply sampled blood TCRbeta repertoires from subjects exposed to, actively infected with, or recovered from COVID-19 were included in the dataset. The repertoires were released in a freely available public database intended as a resource for research on the immune response to SARS-CoV-2. The prospective study material was composed of cDNA or gDNA derived from T cells, B-cell-depleted T cells, or PBMCs. Samples were obtained from the ongoing ImmuneRACE study (first 160 participants) and from over a thousand subjects provided by 6 global collaborators.

The immunoSEQ Assay, a bias-controlled multiplex PCR, was used to amplify TCRbeta CDR3 regions from genomic DNA. The study's own analysis went as follows. Nucleated cell counts per sample were estimated from amplification of reference gene primers within the assay. To quantify the absolute abundance of each unique TCRbeta CDR3 rearrangement, sequence reads were collapsed and filtered. Productive Simpson clonality was computed per sample as the square root of Simpson's diversity index over productive rearrangements. The source is immuneACCESS, and TCRdb retained only in-frame sequences with V and J called. Part of the clones is not carried over; for the studies checked, unresolved V genes explain less than half of this, and the remainder is unexplained. The V and J calls and clone size come from that table; D and trimming were worked out from the DNA. The sample contains under 250,000 clones, around 83% of them found a single time. The top ten clonotypes cover roughly 8.6% of the sample.

The CDR3 goes from the cysteine to the phenylalanine over 13 residues. The kept DNA is CDR3 alone, 39 bases in frame from the first base. Trimming takes 8 bases from V and 5 bases from J, and the germline ends sit 15 bases apart. Sequences SGHTA (CDR1) and FQGNSA (CDR2) are obtained from the germline V gene. Each collaborating institution followed its own protocols to collect whole blood in K2EDTA tubes. For TCRbeta analysis, collaborator samples were shipped as frozen whole blood, as isolated PBMCs, or as DNA extracted from either sample type. Here is what the overall study found, with its caveats: Clinical and demographic metadata were provided uncurated, with the amount varying by source and participant.

On this clone itself: Its cognate antigen has yet to be identified. No much larger clone exists at a distance of one base, and base qualities are not known.

Sequenced: peripheral blood. The chain is assembled from TRBV7-2 and TRBJ1-1, with the D gene uncertain. The TCR sequence derives from a man between 35 and 55 years old with active or convalescent COVID-19. The CDR3 protein sequence reads: CASVQSPGTEAFF. The nucleotides read TGTGCCAGCGTACAGTCCCCTGGGACTGAAGCTTTCTTT.